This T cell receptor beta chain was obtained from a study of T-cell reconstitution after alpha-beta-depleted transplantation in children. General study points: One year post-transplant, T-cell counts and diversity were largely derived from T cells produced anew. Reported findings indicate that, about two months after transplant, alpha-beta T cells came from several hundred expanded clones, which were derived from non-depleted graft cells. The origin of high day-60 TCRbeta diversity in some patients lay in surviving recipient T cells and thymic progenitors.

Construction of the TCRbeta library involved unique molecular identifiers. A single record per CDR3 protein comes from TCRdb applying MiXCR to the PCR reads. The sample consists of around 100,000 distinct CDR3 sequences, about 9.3% of them appearing once. This clonotype was seen only a few times. Its antigen is undetermined. Germline V lookup: CDR1 SEHNR, CDR2 FQNEAQ (reference sequence). The CDR3 length is 13 residues. The V end lost 3 bases, the J end lost 4 bases, and 9 bases lay between the germline ends. The chain recombines TRBV7-9 with TRBJ1-2; no reliable D call. This receptor was obtained from a boy younger than 10 with acute lymphoblastic leukemia, due to receive a stem cell transplant. The material was PBMCs, obtained before TCRalphabeta/CD19-depleted stem cell transplant. For the CDR3, the DNA is TGTGCCAGCAGCTTCGGCCAGATCTATGGCTACACCTTC. Amino acids: CASSFGQIYGYTF.